Presented here are 23 T cell receptor beta chains from one specimen sequenced in a study of blood T cell repertoires in COVID-19. The protocol was immunoSEQ multiplex PCR, while the TCRdb copy is restricted to in-frame clones and leaves out a portion. The data show under 150,000 clones, around 81% seen once. The sequencing sample was made of peripheral blood. All receptors come from a woman in her thirties or forties with active or convalescent COVID-19.

The rearrangement joins TRBV5-6 to TRBJ2-2; 7 positions match TRBD1. CDR3 length: 15 residues. The trim removed 4 bases at V and 6 bases at J, leaving 9 bases unmatched. Germline V gene lookup returns CDR1 SGHDT and CDR2 YYEEEE. DNA of the CDR3: TGTGCCAGCAGCCACAGGGGAAATTGGGCCGGGGAGCTGTTTTTT. Translated: CASSHRGNWAGELFF. The full variable domain, in which reference TRBV5-6 and TRBJ2-2 provide the parts outside the CDR3, is DAGVTQSPTHLIKTRGQQVTLRCSPKSGHDTVSWYQQALGQGPQFIFQYYEEEERQRGNFPDRFSGHQFPNYSSELNVNALLLGDSALYLCASSHRGNWAGELFFGEGSRLTVL.

The chain couples TRBV6-6 to TRBJ1-5, with D perhaps TRBD1 (5 bases). Germline V lookup: CDR1 MNHNY, CDR2 SVGAGI (reference sequence). V was trimmed by 6 bases and J by 3 bases, leaving 12 bases between them. The CDR3 runs 14 residues. The CDR3 reads CASRQDSVNQPQHF. CDR3 in DNA: TGTGCCAGCAGGCAAGACAGCGTCAATCAGCCCCAGCATTTT.

The chain employs TRBV7-2 and TRBJ1-3; a possible D gene is TRBD1 (6 bases). The CDR3 is 14 amino acids. V was clipped by 2 bases and J by 2 bases, with 7 bases between them. CDR1 SGHTA and CDR2 FQGNSA come from the germline V gene. CDR3 in amino acids: CASSLRTAGNTIYF. In DNA, the CDR3 is TGTGCCAGCAGCTTACGGACAGCTGGAAACACCATATATTTT.

The V gene is TRBV6-1, the J gene TRBJ1-1, with 8 bases lining up with TRBD1. Germline V gene data show CDR1 as MNHNS and CDR2 as SASEGT. There are 15 residues in the CDR3. The trim removed 2 bases at V and 1 base at J, leaving 3 bases unmatched. DNA for the CDR3: TGTGCCAGCAGTGAACAGGGGGCCGGGAACACTGAAGCTTTCTTT. It yields the protein CASSEQGAGNTEAFF.

The count of this clone is one. CDR3 DNA: TGTGCTAGTGCAGGACAGCCGAATCAGCCCCAGCATTTT. This encodes CASAGQPNQPQHF. This sequence joins TRBV12-5 and TRBJ1-5; TRBD1 is a possible D gene (6 bases). Germline V gene lookup returns CDR1 LGHNT and CDR2 FRNRAP. This CDR3 is 13 amino acids long. V was shortened by 7 bases and J by 4 bases, with 11 bases between the two germline ends.

The rearrangement links TRBV27 to TRBJ2-7; 7 bases align to TRBD1. This CDR3 has 14 amino acids. The germline V gene encodes CDR1 MNHEY and CDR2 SMNVEV (reference sequence). The J segment lost 3 bases and the V segment lost 2 bases, leaving 4 bases of the junction unmatched. CDR3 residues: CASSLQGEYYEQYF. DNA for the CDR3: TGTGCCAGCAGTTTACAGGGGGAATACTACGAGCAGTACTTC.

The chain has TRBV14 and TRBJ2-5, with 10 bases that match TRBD1. J gave up 4 bases and V 1 base, and 3 bases lay outside the gene matches. Germline V lookup: CDR1 SGHDN, CDR2 FVKESK. The CDR3 runs 15 residues. CDR3 region: CASSQVGTGVETQYF. The DNA of the CDR3 is TGTGCCAGCAGCCAAGTTGGGACAGGGGTAGAGACCCAGTACTTC.

The V gene is TRBV5-6, the J gene TRBJ1-1; TRBD1 matches at 9 bases. From germline, CDR1 is SGHDT and CDR2 YYEEEE. V was clipped by 6 bases and J by 2 bases; unmatched bases: 5. The CDR3 is made up of 14 amino acids. CDR3 sequence: CASTLTGGNTEAFF. The CDR3 region has the DNA TGTGCCAGCACACTCACAGGGGGCAACACTGAAGCTTTCTTT. Full variable domain (remainder filled in from reference TRBV5-6 and TRBJ1-1): DAGVTQSPTHLIKTRGQQVTLRCSPKSGHDTVSWYQQALGQGPQFIFQYYEEEERQRGNFPDRFSGHQFPNYSSELNVNALLLGDSALYLCASTLTGGNTEAFFGQGTRLTVV.

Note on this clone: Other DNA variants within this sample encode the same CDR3. The chain uses TRBV6-5 and TRBJ2-7, with TRBD2 matching over 8 bases. The CDR3 runs to 15 residues. The V and J ends lost 4 bases and 0 bases, in that order; junction bases with no gene match: 5. The germline CDR1 and CDR2 sequences are MNHEY and SVGAGI. The CDR3 protein is CASSWGRGGSYEQYF. Here the CDR3 DNA reads TGTGCCAGCAGTTGGGGTCGGGGGGGCTCCTACGAGCAGTACTTC.

V gene TRBV12-1 combines with J gene TRBJ2-3; the D segment call TRBD2 is taken from the table without a DNA check. TRBV12-1 has pseudogene status. This CDR3 spans 15 amino acids. The CDR3 sequence: CASSPWRESTDTQYF. Here the CDR3 DNA reads TGTGCCAGCAGCCCCTGGAGGGAAAGCACAGATACGCAGTATTTT.

The chain carries TRBV29-1 and TRBJ1-1, with D hard to call. The germline CDR1 and CDR2 sequences are SQVTM and ANQGSEA. Deletions cut 4 bases from V and 4 bases from J, with 16 bases between. The CDR3 loop spans 14 amino acids. CDR3 bases: TGCAGCGTTGTAAACCCGATGGCGGGCACTGAAGCTTTCTTT. Its translation is CSVVNPMAGTEAFF.

The J gene is TRBJ1-1, the V gene TRBV18; D not resolved. Per the germline V gene, CDR1 is KGHSH and CDR2 is LQKENI. CDR3 size: 15 residues. Trimming took off 0 bases at V and 1 base at J, with 9 bases between the two ends. The CDR3 DNA reads as TGTGCCAGCTCACCACCCGGGAGATCGAACACTGAAGCTTTCTTT. It yields the protein CASSPPGRSNTEAFF.

The chain joins TRBV19 to TRBJ1-6; 8 bases map to TRBD1. CDR1 is LNHDA and CDR2 is SQIVND in the germline V gene (reference sequence). The V and J ends lost 5 bases and 10 bases, in that order; junction bases with no gene match: 7. The CDR3 is 14 residues long. CDR3 sequence reads: CASSVYRGDSPLHF. In DNA form, the CDR3 reads TGTGCCAGTAGTGTCTACAGGGGGGACTCACCCCTCCACTTT.

This clone has just a few counts. The chain links TRBV28 to TRBJ1-6; maybe TRBD1 (5 bases). V was pared by 5 bases and J by 10 bases, with 24 bases between. Germline CDR1 reads MDHEN; CDR2 reads SYDVKM. The CDR3 spans 17 residues. The DNA for the CDR3 is TGTGCCAGCAGTCCCCAAGGGGTACGGCTTAATTCCTCACCCCTCCACTTT. Its protein is CASSPQGVRLNSSPLHF.

J is TRBJ1-2 and V is TRBV28, with D hard to call. V was shortened by 6 bases and J by 8 bases, with 7 bases between the two germline ends. This CDR3 has 10 residues. The V gene's germline CDR1 is MDHEN and CDR2 SYDVKM. The DNA of the CDR3 is TGTGCCAGCAGCCGAGTAGGCTACACCTTC. It specifies CASSRVGYTF.

The rearrangement uses TRBV9 and TRBJ1-1; TRBD1 agrees at 11 bases. The CDR3 consists of 15 residues. V lost 3 bases to trimming and J lost 10 bases; unmatched junction nucleotides: 11. The germline V gene has CDR1 SGDLS and CDR2 YYNGEE. The CDR3 sequence is CASSGLGQGAALAFF. For the CDR3, the DNA is TGTGCCAGCAGCGGACTAGGACAGGGGGCTGCGTTAGCTTTCTTT.

This clone was detected only once. The rearrangement joins TRBV3-1 (or the pseudogene TRBV3-2) to TRBJ2-2, with TRBD1 matching 7 bases. The germline gives CDR1 LGHDT, CDR2 YNNKEL (reference sequence). The CDR3 runs to 17 residues. V was clipped by 1 base and J by 6 bases; unmatched bases: 11. The CDR3 reads CASSQVQGSITPGELFF. The CDR3 DNA is TGTGCCAGCAGCCAAGTACAGGGGAGTATAACGCCCGGGGAGCTGTTTTTT.

The chain carries TRBV5-4 and TRBJ2-5, with 9 bases aligning to TRBD2. The ends lost 3 bases at V and 0 bases at J; junction bases unmatched: 6. Looked up from germline, CDR1 is SGHNT and CDR2 is YYREEE (reference sequence). This CDR3 has 16 amino acids. As DNA, the CDR3 is TGTGCCAGCAGCTCCCCCCTAGCGGGAAACCAAGAGACCCAGTACTTC. Protein product: CASSSPLAGNQETQYF.

This chain uses TRBV6-6 with TRBJ1-2; a weak D match, TRBD1 (5 bases). V was cut by 4 bases and J by 4 bases, with 16 bases left in between. CDR3 size: 15 residues. The germline gives CDR1 MNHNY, CDR2 SVGAGI (reference sequence). CDR3 residues: CASSSRGSGGYGYTF. DNA for the CDR3: TGTGCCAGCAGTTCCCGGGGGTCCGGGGGCTATGGCTACACCTTC.

The J gene is TRBJ2-2, the V gene TRBV5-4; a possible D gene is TRBD2 (7 bases). From germline, CDR1 is SGHNT and CDR2 YYREEE (reference sequence). V dropped 0 bases and J dropped 7 bases, with 16 bases sitting between them. The CDR3 is 16 residues long. CDR3 nucleotide sequence: TGTGCCAGCAGCTTGGTCGGGGGGCTTTTGGGCGGGGAGCTGTTTTTT. Translating gives CASSLVGGLLGGELFF.

The chain uses TRBV5-1 and TRBJ1-1, with D unresolved. CDR3 length: 14 amino acids. V lost 4 bases to trimming and J lost 0 bases, with 10 bases between them. Per the germline V gene, CDR1 is SGHRS and CDR2 is YFSETQ. CDR3 residues: CASSPSSMNTEAFF. CDR3 coding DNA: TGCGCCAGCAGCCCTAGTAGCATGAACACTGAAGCTTTCTTT. Full variable domain (remainder filled in from reference TRBV5-1 and TRBJ1-1): KAGVTQTPRYLIKTRGQQVTLSCSPISGHRSVSWYQQTPGQGLQFLFEYFSETQRNKGNFPGRFSGRQFSNSRSEMNVSTLELGDSALYLCASSPSSMNTEAFFGQGTRLTVV.

The chain couples TRBV30 to TRBJ2-7; possibly TRBD1 for D (5 bases). From germline, CDR1 is GTSNPN and CDR2 SVGIG (reference sequence). The CDR3 runs 14 residues. V was trimmed by 4 bases and J by 0 bases, leaving 13 bases between them. The CDR3 sequence: CAWKYPDSSYEQYF. Written as DNA, the CDR3 is TGTGCCTGGAAATATCCCGACAGCTCCTACGAGCAGTACTTC. The full variable domain, its missing parts supplied by reference TRBV30 and TRBJ2-7, is SQTIHQWPATLVQPVGSPLSLECTVEGTSNPNLYWYRQAAGRGLQLLFYSVGIGQISSEVPQNLSASRPQDRQFILSSKKLLLSDSGFYLCAWKYPDSSYEQYFGPGTRLTVT.

The chain joins TRBV4-1 to TRBJ2-5; perhaps TRBD2 as D (6 bases). Germline lookup yields CDR1 MGHRA and CDR2 YSYEKL. This CDR3 has 15 amino acids. V shed 0 bases and J shed 1 base, with 9 bases lying between them. CDR3 residues: CASSQDSGVQETQYF. CDR3 DNA: TGCGCCAGCAGCCAAGATTCGGGGGTCCAAGAGACCCAGTACTTC.